A selection of T cell receptor beta chains follows, all from one sample in a study of a mutant IDH1 vaccine in newly diagnosed glioma. The assay was immunoSEQ multiplex PCR, and TCRdb's table has in-frame clones only and misses some. The repertoire holds tens of thousands of clones, with approximately 80% as singletons. Specimen: PBMCs, collected from a glioma patient treated with radiotherapy, temozolomide or both. The receptors derive from a man aged 35-49 years with glioma. Some clones in this sample may be carry-over from other donors' samples. Each CDR3 is given with its conserved first and last residue. The order of the fields is clone size, V gene, D gene, J gene, CDR3 protein, CDR3 DNA. A D gene is named only where the DNA matches it firmly. Some rows mark clone size as missing; the rest say once, few, many or name a class of expanded clone.

size: .
V: TRBV27
D: TRBD2
J: TRBJ2-7
CDR3: CASIGGGSTYEQYF
DNA: TGTGCCAGCATAGGCGGGGGTTCCACCTACGAGCAGTACTTC

size: .
V: TRBV5-1
D: .
J: TRBJ1-1
CDR3: CASSSTALNTEAFF
DNA: TGCGCCAGCAGCTCAACAGCCCTGAACACTGAAGCTTTCTTT

size: .
V: TRBV25-1
D: .
J: TRBJ1-5
CDR3: CASNPRQTQHF
DNA: TGTGCCAGCAACCCCCGACAGACCCAGCATTTT

size: few
V: TRBV6-1
D: .
J: TRBJ1-2
CDR3: CASSETTVPYGYTF
DNA: TGTGCCAGCAGTGAGACGACAGTCCCCTATGGCTACACCTTC

size: few
V: TRBV11-2
D: .
J: TRBJ1-2
CDR3: CASSLNDVGGYGYTF
DNA: TGTGCCAGCAGCCTGAATGATGTTGGAGGGTATGGCTACACCTTC

size: .
V: TRBV4-1
D: .
J: TRBJ2-5
CDR3: CASSQAARAQETQYF
DNA: TGCGCCAGCAGCCAAGCCGCTAGGGCCCAAGAGACCCAGTACTTC

size: .
V: TRBV6-1
D: .
J: TRBJ1-4
CDR3: CASSPRTSTNEKLFF
DNA: TGTGCCAGCAGTCCTCGGACTTCAACTAATGAAAAACTGTTTTTT

size: .
V: TRBV19
D: TRBD1
J: TRBJ2-7
CDR3: CASSMGQGGIYEQYF
DNA: TGTGCCAGTAGCATGGGACAGGGGGGTATCTACGAGCAGTACTTC

size: .
V: TRBV5-1
D: TRBD1
J: TRBJ1-6
CDR3: CASSTGQGGNSPLHF
DNA: TGCGCCAGCAGCACCGGACAGGGTGGGAATTCACCCCTCCACTTT

size: few
V: TRBV30
D: .
J: TRBJ1-2
CDR3: CAWSLGINYGYTF
DNA: TGTGCCTGGAGCTTAGGGATTAACTATGGCTACACCTTC

size: .
V: TRBV5-1
D: .
J: TRBJ2-3
CDR3: CASSPSGPEDLYTDTQYF
DNA: TGCGCCAGCAGCCCCTCGGGGCCTGAGGATTTATACACAGATACGCAGTATTTT

size: .
V: TRBV18
D: TRBD2
J: TRBJ2-7
CDR3: CASSLGGGAVEQYF
DNA: TGTGCCAGCTCACTGGGCGGGGGGGCCGTCGAGCAGTACTTC

size: .
V: TRBV6-1
D: .
J: TRBJ1-5
CDR3: CASNKAKGQPQHF
DNA: TGTGCCAGCAACAAGGCGAAAGGTCAGCCCCAGCATTTT

size: once
V: TRBV6-5
D: .
J: TRBJ2-3
CDR3: CASSTLLQGTDTQYF
DNA: TGTGCCAGCAGCACACTCCTACAGGGTACAGATACGCAGTATTTT

size: .
V: TRBV6-6
D: .
J: TRBJ2-3
CDR3: CASSDTTGRDYF
DNA: TGTGCCAGCAGTGACACGACAGGGAGGGATTATTTT

size: .
V: TRBV5-1
D: .
J: TRBJ2-7
CDR3: CASSQDRTTKSSYEQYF
DNA: TGCGCCAGCAGCCAGGACAGGACTACTAAGAGCTCCTACGAGCAGTACTTC

size: .
V: TRBV6-5
D: .
J: TRBJ1-2
CDR3: CASSYSWQGYGYTF
DNA: TGTGCCAGCAGTTACTCATGGCAGGGCTATGGCTACACCTTC

size: .
V: TRBV5-4
D: TRBD1
J: TRBJ2-7
CDR3: CASSFDRGLHEQYF
DNA: TGTGCCAGCAGCTTCGACAGGGGGCTCCACGAGCAGTACTTC

size: .
V: TRBV6-5
D: .
J: TRBJ2-7
CDR3: CASSYGQSGFEQYF
DNA: TGTGCCAGCAGTTACGGGCAGTCGGGCTTCGAGCAGTACTTC

size: .
V: TRBV4-1
D: .
J: TRBJ1-1
CDR3: CASSQDHLMNTEAFF
DNA: TGCGCCAGCAGCCAAGATCACCTCATGAACACTGAAGCTTTCTTT

size: .
V: TRBV2
D: .
J: TRBJ2-7
CDR3: CASSEETDTFYEQYF
DNA: TGTGCCAGCAGTGAGGAGACTGACACGTTCTACGAGCAGTACTTC

size: .
V: TRBV7-9
D: .
J: TRBJ2-3
CDR3: CASSLATGTADTQYF
DNA: TGTGCCAGCAGCTTAGCTACGGGAACAGCAGATACGCAGTATTTT

size: .
V: TRBV13
D: .
J: TRBJ1-1
CDR3: CASSLQDSEAFF
DNA: TGTGCCAGCAGCTTACAGGACAGTGAAGCTTTCTTT

size: .
V: TRBV14
D: TRBD2
J: TRBJ2-1
CDR3: CASSHIGLAANEQFF
DNA: TGTGCCAGCAGCCACATCGGACTAGCCGCCAATGAGCAGTTCTTC

size: once
V: TRBV5-1
D: .
J: TRBJ2-3
CDR3: CASSLSRGQATDTQYF
DNA: TGCGCCAGCAGCTTGAGTCGGGGGCAGGCCACAGATACGCAGTATTTT

size: .
V: TRBV6-1
D: .
J: TRBJ1-2
CDR3: CASRGGRDYGYTF
DNA: TGTGCCAGCAGGGGGGGGAGGGACTATGGCTACACCTTC

size: .
V: TRBV29-1
D: .
J: TRBJ1-1
CDR3: CSVKRDSMNTEAFF
DNA: TGCAGCGTTAAAAGGGACTCTATGAACACTGAAGCTTTCTTT

size: .
V: TRBV19
D: .
J: TRBJ1-2
CDR3: CASSIGQLDYGYTF
DNA: TGTGCCAGTAGTATTGGCCAGTTAGACTATGGCTACACCTTC

size: .
V: TRBV2
D: TRBD1
J: TRBJ1-5
CDR3: CASSGQGANQPQHF
DNA: TGTGCCAGCAGTGGACAGGGTGCGAATCAGCCCCAGCATTTT